The present T cell receptor beta chain was sequenced within a study of blood T cell repertoires in COVID-19. For the study at large: The United States, Italy and Spain were the sources of the acute and convalescent COVID-19 samples. T cells, B-cell-depleted T cells, or PBMCs supplied cDNA or gDNA.

In the authors' workflow: Reference gene primer amplification yielded estimated nucleated cell counts. Clones were sequenced by immunoSEQ multiplex PCR, and TCRdb holds only the in-frame ones, with some missing. Clone size and the V and J calls come from that table; the DNA yielded D and trimming. The data show nearly 80,000 clones, approximately 80% seen once. V was trimmed by 7 bases and J by 2 bases, leaving 14 bases between them. The CDR3 is 14 residues long. From germline, CDR1 is LNHDA and CDR2 SQIVND (reference sequence). The TCR sequence derives from a man between 60 and 70 years old with active or convalescent COVID-19. Sequenced input: peripheral blood. V is TRBV19 and J is TRBJ1-2; a weak D match, TRBD1 (6 bases). In DNA form, the CDR3 reads TGTGCCAGTACCCCAGGGGCCTGGAACTATGGCTACACCTTC. Its protein is CASTPGAWNYGYTF.